This entry describes one T cell receptor (beta chain). Its antigen is not known. Germline lookup yields CDR1 SGHNT and CDR2 YYREEE (reference sequence). CDR3 length: 14 amino acids. The V end was cut by 0 bases, the J end by 3 bases, with 10 bases between. This entry belongs to a study of T-cell memory formation after mild COVID-19. Whole-study context: Largely, TCR clusters stayed within a single donor. Study findings and constraints: That cross-reactive memory joined was suggested by some responding clones appearing in pre-infection memory. For contracting clones, CD4+ ones sat mainly in CM and EM, CD8+ in EMRA.

TCR alpha and TCR beta cDNA libraries carrying sample barcodes and UMIs came from 5'RACE with constant-segment primers. MiXCR was run by TCRdb on the 5' RACE reads, yielding one entry per CDR3 protein. Of just under 550,000 distinct CDR3 sequences in the sample, roughly 20% are singletons; the top ten hold around 12%. The chain carries TRBV5-4 and TRBJ2-7; D might be TRBD2 (5 bases). The sample consisted of PBMCs or a T cell subset sorted from them (not recorded which). The sequence was obtained from an adult woman who had mild COVID-19 (a few samples of this study predate the infection). Cell type and time point are not known. Here the CDR3 reads CASSLGPGDYEQYF. CDR3 DNA sequence: TGTGCCAGCAGCTTGGGGCCCGGGGACTACGAGCAGTACTTC.